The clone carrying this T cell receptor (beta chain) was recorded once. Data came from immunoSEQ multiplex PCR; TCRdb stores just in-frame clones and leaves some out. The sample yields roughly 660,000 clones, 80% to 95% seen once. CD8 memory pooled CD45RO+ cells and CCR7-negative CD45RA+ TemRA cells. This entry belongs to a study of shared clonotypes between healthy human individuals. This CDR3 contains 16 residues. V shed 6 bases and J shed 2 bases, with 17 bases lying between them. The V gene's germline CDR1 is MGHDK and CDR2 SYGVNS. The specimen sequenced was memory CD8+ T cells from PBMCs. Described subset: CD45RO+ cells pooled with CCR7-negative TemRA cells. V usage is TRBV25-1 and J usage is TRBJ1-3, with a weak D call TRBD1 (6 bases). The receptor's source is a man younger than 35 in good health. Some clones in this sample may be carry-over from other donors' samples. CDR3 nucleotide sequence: TGTGCCAGCAGGGGGGCAGGGAGGGTGCCTGGAAACACCATATATTTT. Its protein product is CASRGAGRVPGNTIYF.